This T cell receptor (beta chain) was recorded in a study of T cells in Graves' hyperthyroidism and ophthalmopathy. RNA transcripts provided the source from which TCR beta CDR3 regions were amplified. First-round RT-PCR targeting the TCR CDR3 was performed with the HTBI primer set. TCRdb re-derived calls from the multiplex PCR reads in MiXCR, one entry per CDR3 protein. In the table there are fewer than 350,000 distinct CDR3 sequences, roughly 15% of which are singletons. Criteria for exclusion of patients were uncontrolled infection, other autoimmune disease, pregnancy or lactation. Ahead of any ophthalmopathy symptoms, the blood sample was obtained at the first diagnosis of hyperthyroidism. The CDR3 has 15 amino acids. V gave up 0 bases and J gave up 6 bases; unmatched junction bases: 2. Ten or more counts support this clonotype. Its antigen is as yet unknown. General study results and limits: Model-based prediction identified ophthalmopathy a median roughly six months prior to its onset.

Sequencing was done on a sample of blood. The V call is TRBV12-3 or TRBV12-4, the J call TRBJ2-1; 10 positions agree with TRBD2. The TCR sequence derives from a woman between 45 and 65 years old with Graves' hyperthyroidism that later progressed to Graves' ophthalmopathy. The CDR3 loop reads CASSLALAGVNEQFF. The CDR3 DNA reads TGTGCCAGCAGTTTAGCGCTAGCGGGAGTCAATGAGCAGTTCTTC.